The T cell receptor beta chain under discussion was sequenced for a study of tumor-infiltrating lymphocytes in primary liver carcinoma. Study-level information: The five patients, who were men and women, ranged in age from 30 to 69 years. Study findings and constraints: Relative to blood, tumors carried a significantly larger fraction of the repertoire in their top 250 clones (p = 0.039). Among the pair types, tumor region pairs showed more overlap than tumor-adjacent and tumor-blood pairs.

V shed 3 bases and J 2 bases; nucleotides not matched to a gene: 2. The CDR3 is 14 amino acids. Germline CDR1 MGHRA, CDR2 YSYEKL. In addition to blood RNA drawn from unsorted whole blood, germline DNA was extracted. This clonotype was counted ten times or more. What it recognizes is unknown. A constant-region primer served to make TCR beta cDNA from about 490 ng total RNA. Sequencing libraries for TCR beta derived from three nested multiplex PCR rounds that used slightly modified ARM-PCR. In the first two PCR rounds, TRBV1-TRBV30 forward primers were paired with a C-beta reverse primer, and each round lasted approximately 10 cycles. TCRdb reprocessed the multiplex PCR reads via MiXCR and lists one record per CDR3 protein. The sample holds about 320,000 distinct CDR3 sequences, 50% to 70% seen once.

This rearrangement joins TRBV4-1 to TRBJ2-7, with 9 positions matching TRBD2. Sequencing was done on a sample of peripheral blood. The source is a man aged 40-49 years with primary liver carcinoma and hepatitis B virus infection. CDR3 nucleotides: TGCGCCAGCAGCCAGCGGGAGGGAACCTACGAGCAGTACTTC. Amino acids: CASSQREGTYEQYF.